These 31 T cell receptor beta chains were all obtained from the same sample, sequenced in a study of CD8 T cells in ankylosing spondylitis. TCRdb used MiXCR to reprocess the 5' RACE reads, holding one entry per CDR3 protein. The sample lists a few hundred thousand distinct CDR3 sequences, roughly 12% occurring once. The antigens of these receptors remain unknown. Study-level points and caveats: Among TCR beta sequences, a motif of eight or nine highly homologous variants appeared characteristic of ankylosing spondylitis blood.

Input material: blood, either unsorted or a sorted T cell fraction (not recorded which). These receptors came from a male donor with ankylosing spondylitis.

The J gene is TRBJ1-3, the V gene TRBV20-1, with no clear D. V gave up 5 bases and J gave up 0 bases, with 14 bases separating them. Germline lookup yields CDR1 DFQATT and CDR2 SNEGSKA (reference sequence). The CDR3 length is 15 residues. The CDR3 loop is CSALSGPSSGNTIYF. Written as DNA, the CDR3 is TGCAGTGCTCTTTCCGGGCCCAGCTCTGGAAACACCATATATTTT.

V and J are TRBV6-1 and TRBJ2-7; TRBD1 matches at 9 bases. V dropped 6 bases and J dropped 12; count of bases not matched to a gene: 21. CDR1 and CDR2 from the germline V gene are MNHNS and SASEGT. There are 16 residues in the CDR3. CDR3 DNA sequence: TGTGCCAGCAGCCTAAACCCGGGACAGGGTCCCTTGGCGACGTACGTC. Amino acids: CASSLNPGQGPLATYV.

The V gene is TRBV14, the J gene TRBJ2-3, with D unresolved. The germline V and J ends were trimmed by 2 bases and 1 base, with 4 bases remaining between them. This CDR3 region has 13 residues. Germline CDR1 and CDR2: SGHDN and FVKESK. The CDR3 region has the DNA TGTGCCAGCAGCCAATGGGGCACAGATACGCAGTATTTT. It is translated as CASSQWGTDTQYF.

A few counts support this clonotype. The CDR3 region is CASSPRGRVTEAFF. CDR3 bases: TGCGCCAGCAGCCCACGTGGCAGGGTCACTGAAGCTTTCTTT. The chain has TRBV5-1 and TRBJ1-1; maybe TRBD1 (5 bases). V lost 4 bases, J lost 4 bases, and 14 bases lay in between. Germline V gene data show CDR1 as SGHRS and CDR2 as YFSETQ. This CDR3 is 14 amino acids long.

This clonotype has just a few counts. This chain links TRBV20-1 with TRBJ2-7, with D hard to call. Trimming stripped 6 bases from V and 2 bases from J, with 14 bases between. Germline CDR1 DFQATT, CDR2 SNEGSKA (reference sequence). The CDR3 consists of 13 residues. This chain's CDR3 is CSAGWAATYEQYF. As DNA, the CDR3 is TGCAGTGCCGGCTGGGCTGCAACCTACGAGCAGTACTTC.

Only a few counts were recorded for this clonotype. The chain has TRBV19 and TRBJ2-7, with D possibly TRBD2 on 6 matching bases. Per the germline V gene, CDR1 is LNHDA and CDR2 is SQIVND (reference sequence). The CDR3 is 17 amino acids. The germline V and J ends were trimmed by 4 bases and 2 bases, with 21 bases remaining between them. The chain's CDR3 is CASSTFRDSLSPYEQYF. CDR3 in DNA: TGTGCCAGTAGTACCTTCCGGGACTCTTTGAGTCCCTACGAGCAGTACTTC.

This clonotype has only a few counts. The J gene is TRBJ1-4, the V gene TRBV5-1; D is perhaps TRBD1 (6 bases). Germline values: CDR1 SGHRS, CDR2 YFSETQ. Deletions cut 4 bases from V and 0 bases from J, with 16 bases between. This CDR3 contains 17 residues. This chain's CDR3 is CASSVDRGGTTNEKLFF. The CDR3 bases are TGCGCCAGCAGCGTGGATCGAGGGGGGACAACTAATGAAAAACTGTTTTTT.

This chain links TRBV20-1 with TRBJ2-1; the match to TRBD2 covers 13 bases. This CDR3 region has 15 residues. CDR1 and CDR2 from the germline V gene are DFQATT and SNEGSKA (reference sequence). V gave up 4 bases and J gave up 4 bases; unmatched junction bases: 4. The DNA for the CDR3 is TGCAGTGCTAAAACGGGACTAGCGGGGTACAATGAGCAGTTCTTC. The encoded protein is CSAKTGLAGYNEQFF.

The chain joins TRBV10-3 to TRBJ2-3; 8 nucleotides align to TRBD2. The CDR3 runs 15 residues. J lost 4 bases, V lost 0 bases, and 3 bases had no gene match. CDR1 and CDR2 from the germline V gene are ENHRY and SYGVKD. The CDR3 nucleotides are TGTGCCATCAGTGAGTCGTCGGGAGGGCCAGATACGCAGTATTTT. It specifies CAISESSGGPDTQYF.

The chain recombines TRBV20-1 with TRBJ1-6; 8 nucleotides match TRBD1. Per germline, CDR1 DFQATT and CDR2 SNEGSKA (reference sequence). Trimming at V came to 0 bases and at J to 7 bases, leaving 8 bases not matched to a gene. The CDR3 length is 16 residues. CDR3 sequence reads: CSARDPGRGQNSPLHF. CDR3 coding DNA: TGCAGTGCTAGAGATCCGGGCAGGGGGCAGAATTCACCCCTCCACTTT.

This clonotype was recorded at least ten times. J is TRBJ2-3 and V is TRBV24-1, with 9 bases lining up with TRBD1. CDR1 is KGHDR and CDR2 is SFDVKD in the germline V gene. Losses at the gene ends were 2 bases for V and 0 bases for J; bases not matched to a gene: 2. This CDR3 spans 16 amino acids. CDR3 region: CATSDWTGESTDTQYF. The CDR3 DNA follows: TGTGCCACCAGTGATTGGACAGGGGAGAGCACAGATACGCAGTATTTT.

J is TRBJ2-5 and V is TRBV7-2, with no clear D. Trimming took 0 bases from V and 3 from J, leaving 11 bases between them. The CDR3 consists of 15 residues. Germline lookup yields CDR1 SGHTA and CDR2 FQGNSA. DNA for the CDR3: TGTGCCAGCAGCTTAGCGAGGCGAAGTAAAGAGACCCAGTACTTC. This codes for CASSLARRSKETQYF.

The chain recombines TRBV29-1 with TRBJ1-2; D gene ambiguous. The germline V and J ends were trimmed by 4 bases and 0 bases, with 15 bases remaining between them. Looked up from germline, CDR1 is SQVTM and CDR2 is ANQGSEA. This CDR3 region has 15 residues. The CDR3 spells CSVALPNQANYGYTF. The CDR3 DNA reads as TGCAGCGTTGCCCTTCCTAACCAGGCTAACTATGGCTACACCTTC.

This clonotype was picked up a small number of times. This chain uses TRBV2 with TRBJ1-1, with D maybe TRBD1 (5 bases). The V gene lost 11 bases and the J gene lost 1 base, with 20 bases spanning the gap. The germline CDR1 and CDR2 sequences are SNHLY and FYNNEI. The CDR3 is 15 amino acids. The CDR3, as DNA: TGTGCCGGAAGGGTGGGAGGACACTCGAACACTGAAGCTTTCTTT. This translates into CAGRVGGHSNTEAFF.

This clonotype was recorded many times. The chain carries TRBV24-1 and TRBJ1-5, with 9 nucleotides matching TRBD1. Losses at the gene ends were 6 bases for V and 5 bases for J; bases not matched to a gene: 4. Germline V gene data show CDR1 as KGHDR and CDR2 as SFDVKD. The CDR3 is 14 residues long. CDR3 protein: CATSTGGWDQPQHF. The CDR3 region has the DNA TGTGCCACCAGTACAGGGGGCTGGGATCAGCCCCAGCATTTT.

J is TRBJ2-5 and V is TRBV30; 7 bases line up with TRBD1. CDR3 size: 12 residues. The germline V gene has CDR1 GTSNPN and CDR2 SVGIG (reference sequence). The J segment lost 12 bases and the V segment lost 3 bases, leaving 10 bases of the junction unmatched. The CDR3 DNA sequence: TGTGCCTGGAGAGCCGACGGGACAGACGAGTACTTC. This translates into CAWRADGTDEYF.

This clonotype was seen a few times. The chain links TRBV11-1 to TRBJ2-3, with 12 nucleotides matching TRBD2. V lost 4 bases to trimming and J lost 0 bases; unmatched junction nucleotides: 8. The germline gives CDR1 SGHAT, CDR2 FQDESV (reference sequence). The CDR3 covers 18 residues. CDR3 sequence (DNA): TGTGCCAGCAGCTGGGCTAGCGGGAGGGTGGCTAGCACAGATACGCAGTATTTT. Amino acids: CASSWASGRVASTDTQYF.

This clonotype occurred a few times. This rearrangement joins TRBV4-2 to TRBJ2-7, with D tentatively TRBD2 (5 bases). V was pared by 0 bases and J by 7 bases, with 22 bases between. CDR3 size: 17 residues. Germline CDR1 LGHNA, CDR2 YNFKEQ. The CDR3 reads CASSQDRLEGVRSEQYF. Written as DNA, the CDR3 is TGTGCCAGCAGCCAAGATCGGTTAGAGGGAGTCCGATCGGAGCAGTACTTC.

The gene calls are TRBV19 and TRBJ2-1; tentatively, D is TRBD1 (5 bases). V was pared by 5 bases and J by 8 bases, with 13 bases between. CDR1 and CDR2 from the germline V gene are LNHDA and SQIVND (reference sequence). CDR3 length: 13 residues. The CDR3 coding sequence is TGTGCCAGTAGTGTCGACAGCGTCTATGAGCAGTTCTTC. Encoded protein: CASSVDSVYEQFF.

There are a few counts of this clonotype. The CDR3 nucleotides are TGCAGTGCTAGATTCCAGGGCTTCTATGGCTACACCTTC. Protein product: CSARFQGFYGYTF. The chain uses TRBV20-1 and TRBJ1-2; D may be TRBD1 (5 bases). The CDR3 has 13 amino acids. Deletions cut 2 bases from V and 4 bases from J, with 11 bases between. Germline CDR1 DFQATT, CDR2 SNEGSKA (reference sequence).

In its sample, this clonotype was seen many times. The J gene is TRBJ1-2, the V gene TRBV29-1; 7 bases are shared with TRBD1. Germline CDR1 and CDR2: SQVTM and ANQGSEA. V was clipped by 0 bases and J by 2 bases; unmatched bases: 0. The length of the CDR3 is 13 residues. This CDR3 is CSVEEGQNYGYTF. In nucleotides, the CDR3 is TGCAGCGTTGAAGAGGGACAGAACTATGGCTACACCTTC.

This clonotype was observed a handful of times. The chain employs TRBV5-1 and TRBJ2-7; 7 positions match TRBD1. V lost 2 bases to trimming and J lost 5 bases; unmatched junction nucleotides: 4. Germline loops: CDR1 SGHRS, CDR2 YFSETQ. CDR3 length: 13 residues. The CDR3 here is CASSLGGLDEQYV. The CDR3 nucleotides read TGCGCCAGCAGCTTAGGGGGCTTGGACGAGCAGTACGTC.

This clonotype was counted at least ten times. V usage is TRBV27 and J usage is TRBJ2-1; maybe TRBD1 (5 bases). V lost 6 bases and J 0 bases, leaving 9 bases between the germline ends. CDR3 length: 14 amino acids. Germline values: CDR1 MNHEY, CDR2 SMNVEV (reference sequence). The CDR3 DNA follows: TGTGCCAGCAGCGACAGTAGCTCCTACAATGAGCAGTTCTTC. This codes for CASSDSSSYNEQFF.

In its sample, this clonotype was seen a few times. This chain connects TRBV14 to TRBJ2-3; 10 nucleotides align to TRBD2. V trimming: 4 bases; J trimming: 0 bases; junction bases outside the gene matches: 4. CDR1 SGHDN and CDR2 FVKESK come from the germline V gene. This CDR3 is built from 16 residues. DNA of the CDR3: TGTGCCAGCAGCCCAACTAGCGGGAAGAGCACAGATACGCAGTATTTT. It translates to CASSPTSGKSTDTQYF.

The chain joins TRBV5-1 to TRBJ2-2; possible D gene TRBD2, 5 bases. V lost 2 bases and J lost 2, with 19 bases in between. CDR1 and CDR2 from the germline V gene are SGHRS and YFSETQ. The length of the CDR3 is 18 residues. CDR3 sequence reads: CASSFETTRQLNTGELFF. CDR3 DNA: TGCGCCAGCAGCTTTGAGACTACCCGACAACTCAACACCGGGGAGCTGTTTTTT.

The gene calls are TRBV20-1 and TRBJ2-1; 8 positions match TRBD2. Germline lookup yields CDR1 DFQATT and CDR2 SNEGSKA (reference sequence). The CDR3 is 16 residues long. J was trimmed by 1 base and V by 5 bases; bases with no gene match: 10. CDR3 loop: CSAATSGSRSYNEQFF. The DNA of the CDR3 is TGCAGTGCTGCAACAAGCGGGAGTCGGTCCTACAATGAGCAGTTCTTC.

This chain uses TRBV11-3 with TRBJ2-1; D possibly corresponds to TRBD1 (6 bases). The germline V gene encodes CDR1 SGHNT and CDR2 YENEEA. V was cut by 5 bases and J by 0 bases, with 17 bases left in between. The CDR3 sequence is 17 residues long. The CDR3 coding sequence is TGTGCCAGCAGCACTAAATACAGGGCTATCTCCTACAATGAGCAGTTCTTC. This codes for CASSTKYRAISYNEQFF. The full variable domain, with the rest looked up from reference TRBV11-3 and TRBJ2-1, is EAGVVQSPRYKIIEKKQPVAFWCNPISGHNTLYWYLQNLGQGPELLIRYENEEAVDDSQLPKDRFSAERLKGVDSTLKIQPAELGDSAVYLCASSTKYRAISYNEQFFGPGTRLTVL.

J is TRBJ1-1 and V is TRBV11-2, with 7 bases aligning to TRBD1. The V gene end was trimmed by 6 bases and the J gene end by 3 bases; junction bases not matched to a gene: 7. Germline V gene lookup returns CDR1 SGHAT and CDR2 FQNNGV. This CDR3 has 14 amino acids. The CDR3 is CASRKLDRDTEAFF. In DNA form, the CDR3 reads TGTGCCAGCAGAAAATTAGACAGGGACACTGAAGCTTTCTTT.

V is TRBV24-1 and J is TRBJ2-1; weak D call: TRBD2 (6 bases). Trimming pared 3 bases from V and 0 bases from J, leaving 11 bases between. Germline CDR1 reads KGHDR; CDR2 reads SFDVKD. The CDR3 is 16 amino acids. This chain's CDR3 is CATSDPGDPSYNEQFF. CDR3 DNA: TGTGCCACCAGTGATCCGGGGGATCCCTCCTACAATGAGCAGTTCTTC.

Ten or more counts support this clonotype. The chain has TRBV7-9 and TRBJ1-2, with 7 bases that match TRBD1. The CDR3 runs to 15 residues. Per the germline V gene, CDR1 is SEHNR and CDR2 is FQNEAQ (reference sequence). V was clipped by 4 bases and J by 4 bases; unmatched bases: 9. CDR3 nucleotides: TGTGCCAGCAGCTCGACCCTGCAGGGGGGCTATGGCTACACCTTC. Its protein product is CASSSTLQGGYGYTF.

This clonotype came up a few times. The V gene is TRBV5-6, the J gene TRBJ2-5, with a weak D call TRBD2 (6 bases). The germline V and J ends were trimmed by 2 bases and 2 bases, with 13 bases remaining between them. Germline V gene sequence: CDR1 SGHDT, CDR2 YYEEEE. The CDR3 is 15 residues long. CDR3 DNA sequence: TGTGCCAGCAGCTTACGAACGGAGGGTCAAGAGACCCAGTACTTC. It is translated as CASSLRTEGQETQYF.